A selection of T cell receptor beta chains follows, all from one sample in a study of long-term antiretroviral therapy in people with HIV. Some clones are missing from TCRdb's copy, which holds only in-frame ones; the method was immunoSEQ multiplex PCR. The sample includes roughly 30,000 clones, 80% to 90% of them seen just once. Sample: unsorted PBMCs, taken 0.8 years before starting antiretroviral therapy. The receptors stem from a man younger than 30 with HIV. Each CDR3 is given with its conserved first and last residue. D genes are given only for firm matches. A clone size is listed for some rows: how often the clone was seen (once, few, many), or a class if it is expanded.

v_call,clone_size,d_call,j_call,cdr3_nt,cdr3_aa
TRBV11-2,.,TRBD2,TRBJ2-3,TGTGCCAGCAGCTCCAAAACTAGCGGCCTCACAGATACGCAGTATTTT,CASSSKTSGLTDTQYF
TRBV19,.,TRBD1,TRBJ2-7,TGTGCCAGTAGCCCACCCCCGGGACAGGGTCACGAGCAGTACTTC,CASSPPPGQGHEQYF
TRBV29-1,once,TRBD1,TRBJ1-6,TGCAGCGTGCAGGGGGAGGGATCACCCCTCCACTTT,CSVQGEGSPLHF
TRBV19,few,TRBD2,TRBJ2-1,TGTGCCAGTAGCCCTAGCGGGAACAATGAGCAGTTCTTC,CASSPSGNNEQFF
TRBV7-9,.,.,TRBJ1-1,TGTGCCAGCAGCTTGGGAGGGTCCACTGAAGCTTTCTTT,CASSLGGSTEAFF
TRBV7-8,.,.,TRBJ1-1,TGTGCCAGCAGCTTAGGGACCCCTCGGACTGAAGCTTTCTTT,CASSLGTPRTEAFF
TRBV18,.,.,TRBJ2-5,TGTGCCAGCTCACCAGTACAAGAGACCCAGTACTTC,CASSPVQETQYF
TRBV12-5,.,.,TRBJ2-1,TGTGCTAGTGGAACGCCCGGGAGCTCCTACAATGAGCAGTTCTTC,CASGTPGSSYNEQFF
TRBV30,.,.,TRBJ1-1,TGTGCCTGGAGAGTTCGGGGGAGGCACACTGAAGCTTTCTTT,CAWRVRGRHTEAFF
TRBV11-1,once,TRBD2,TRBJ2-3,TGTGCCAGCAGCTTTTTGGGTAGCGGGGAAAGCACAGATACGCAGTATTTT,CASSFLGSGESTDTQYF
TRBV9,.,TRBD1,TRBJ2-5,TGTGCCAGCAGTCCGGCGACGGGACAGGGGTGGCAAGAGACCCAGTACTTC,CASSPATGQGWQETQYF
TRBV28,.,.,TRBJ2-7,TGTGCCAGCAGTTCCGGGAGAACTTATAACTACGAGCAGTACTTC,CASSSGRTYNYEQYF
TRBV11-2,.,.,TRBJ2-2,TGTGCCAGCTTATCAAGCGGAACGAACACCGGGGAGCTGTTTTTT,CASLSSGTNTGELFF
TRBV15,once,TRBD1,TRBJ1-2,TGTGCCACCAGCAACGGGACAGCCTATGGCTACACCTTC,CATSNGTAYGYTF
TRBV30,.,.,TRBJ2-7,TGTGCCTGGAGATTCGGGAACTACGAGCAGTACTTC,CAWRFGNYEQYF
TRBV4-3,.,.,TRBJ2-3,TGCGCCAGCAGCCAAGATGGCGATACGCAGTATTTT,CASSQDGDTQYF
TRBV7-9,.,.,TRBJ1-1,TGTGCCAGCAGCTTAGCTCCAGGGATCAATATTGAAGCTTTCTTT,CASSLAPGINIEAFF
TRBV18,.,.,TRBJ1-1,TGTGCCAGCTCCCCCGGGTTGACTGAAGCTTTCTTT,CASSPGLTEAFF
TRBV5-5,.,TRBD2,TRBJ2-1,TGTGCCAGCAGCTTAGTTTTACTAGCGGGAGGTGAAAGTTTCTTC,CASSLVLLAGGESFF
TRBV13,.,.,TRBJ2-6,TGTGCCAGCAGCTCGATCTCTGGGGCCAACGTCCTGACTTTC,CASSSISGANVLTF
TRBV18,.,.,TRBJ1-1,TGTGCCAGCTCACCGACCAGGGGAAACACTGAAGCTTTCTTT,CASSPTRGNTEAFF
TRBV5-4,.,TRBD2,TRBJ2-1,TGTGCCAGCAGCGATGGTGTGGGCGGGGGAGGCTATGAGCAGTTCTTC,CASSDGVGGGGYEQFF
TRBV11-1,.,.,TRBJ2-7,TGTGCCAGCAGCCCGAGGTTCGGTTACGAGCAGTACTTC,CASSPRFGYEQYF
TRBV18,few,TRBD2,TRBJ2-7,TGTGCCAGCTCACAGACTAGCGGGATCTCCTACGAGCAGTACTTC,CASSQTSGISYEQYF
TRBV7-9,few,.,TRBJ1-2,TGTGCCAGCAGCTTTCAGACAGACTACACCTTC,CASSFQTDYTF
TRBV27,.,TRBD1,TRBJ1-1,TGTGCCAGCAAGGACAGGGTCAACACTGAAGCTTTCTTT,CASKDRVNTEAFF
TRBV5-1,.,TRBD2,TRBJ2-1,TGCGCCAGCAGCTTGGGGGTAGCTAGCGGGACCAGGGAGCAGTTCTTC,CASSLGVASGTREQFF
TRBV7-2,.,TRBD1,TRBJ1-2,TGTGCCAGCAGCCCAGGGGGACAGGGTAACTATGGCTACACCTTC,CASSPGGQGNYGYTF
TRBV27,.,.,TRBJ2-7,TGTGCCAGCAGTCCCCTAATGGGTTACGAGCAGTACTTC,CASSPLMGYEQYF
TRBV30,.,.,TRBJ2-7,TGTGCCTTAGGGCCCTACGAGCAGTACTTC,CALGPYEQYF
TRBV5-1,.,.,TRBJ1-2,TGCGCCAGCAGCTTGGATGTCGGGTCGGGCCTATATGGCTACACCTTC,CASSLDVGSGLYGYTF
TRBV2,once,TRBD1,TRBJ2-7,TGTGCCGGCTCGGGGGACAGGGGGCGGGAAGAGCAGTACTTC,CAGSGDRGREEQYF
TRBV21-1,once,.,TRBJ2-7,TGTGCCAGCAGTCTACAGGTTGTTTGTAGTTCGGGGCTAGACGAGCAGTACTTC,CASSLQVVCSSGLDEQYF
TRBV4-2,.,TRBD2,TRBJ2-2,TGTGCCAGCAGCCAAGCGGGGGGGGGCTCCAACACCGGGGAGCTGTTTTTT,CASSQAGGGSNTGELFF
TRBV7-8,once,.,TRBJ1-1,TGTGCCAGCAGCTTTTCGAGGGGAGGTGAAGCTTTCTTT,CASSFSRGGEAFF
TRBV6-6,.,.,TRBJ1-3,TGTGCCAGCGCCGGGACGGCTGGAAACACCATATATTTT,CASAGTAGNTIYF
TRBV13,.,.,TRBJ2-2,TGTGCCAGCAGCTTAGAACAGGCCGCCGGGGAGCTGTTTTTT,CASSLEQAAGELFF
TRBV7-2,.,.,TRBJ1-1,TGTGCCAGCAGCTTAGCCGGCCCCCGGGGTGAAGCTTTCTTT,CASSLAGPRGEAFF
TRBV4-3,once,.,TRBJ1-5,TGCGCCAGCAGCCAAATAACTAGCTACGGTCAGCCCCAGCATTTT,CASSQITSYGQPQHF
TRBV19,.,.,TRBJ2-7,TGTGCCAGTAGTATAGAAGGGGGGCGCGGCGAGCAGTACTTC,CASSIEGGRGEQYF
TRBV27,.,.,TRBJ2-7,TGTGCCAGCAGTTTAGGTGTGGAGCAGTACTTC,CASSLGVEQYF
TRBV9,.,.,TRBJ2-1,TGTGCCAGCAGCCTTGGCGGTCTGTCCTACAATGAGCAGTTCTTC,CASSLGGLSYNEQFF
TRBV7-6,.,TRBD2,TRBJ2-2,TGTGCCAGCAGCATCTCTAGCGGGGGGGCAACCGGGGAGCTGTTTTTT,CASSISSGGATGELFF
TRBV6-6,.,.,TRBJ2-1,TGTGCCAGCAGTTACACAAACTCCTACAATGAGCAGTTCTTC,CASSYTNSYNEQFF
TRBV19,.,TRBD2,TRBJ2-7,TGTGCCAGTAGTAGACCCCATGGGACTACCGCCTCCGAGCAGTACTTC,CASSRPHGTTASEQYF
TRBV11-3,.,.,TRBJ2-5,TGTGCCAGCAGCAAACAGGGGGGGCAAGAGACCCAGTACTTC,CASSKQGGQETQYF
TRBV7-9,.,.,TRBJ2-1,TGTGCCAGCAGCTTAGCCGTGGGTAGACACAACGAGCAGTTCTTC,CASSLAVGRHNEQFF
TRBV5-1,.,TRBD2,TRBJ2-7,TGCGCCAGCAGGCAGGGGACTAGCGATTTTTACGAGCAGTACTTC,CASRQGTSDFYEQYF
TRBV6-6,once,.,TRBJ1-5,TGTGCCAGCAGCCACGTCGCCAGGGATCAGCCCCAGCATTTT,CASSHVARDQPQHF
TRBV28,.,.,TRBJ1-5,TGTGCCAGCAGCCAGGGGTTATTGCCCCAGCATTTT,CASSQGLLPQHF
TRBV4-3,.,.,TRBJ2-7,TGCGCCAGCAGCCAAGATGTCGGGGCTGCTCTCTACGAGCAGTACTTC,CASSQDVGAALYEQYF
TRBV4-2,once,TRBD2,TRBJ2-7,TGTGCCAGCAGCCAGGAGCGGGAGGCAACCTACGAGCAGTACTTC,CASSQEREATYEQYF
TRBV10-1,.,.,TRBJ2-3,TGCGCCAGCAGGTCGCACTGGGGGACCACAGATACGCAGTATTTT,CASRSHWGTTDTQYF